This is a list of T cell receptor beta chains from one sample in a study of T cell repertoires in cytomegalovirus infection. The antigens of these receptors remain unknown. TCRdb independently ran MiXCR on the reads; one entry per CDR3 protein. Of roughly 920,000 distinct CDR3 sequences listed, approximately 31% are singletons. The sample here was cultured CD8+ T cells from PBMCs, taken from culture after CMV antigen stimulation. All receptors derive from a human donor in good health (CMV status not recorded). Some clones in this sample may be carry-over from other donors' samples. CDR3s include the opening cysteine and the closing phenylalanine or tryptophan. D genes are given only for firm matches. Some rows mark clone size as missing; the rest say once, few, many or name a class of expanded clone.

CDR3 protein: CASSLSGGVGVKDTQYF
CDR3 DNA: TGTGCCAGCAGTTTATCGGGGGGGGTGGGCGTAAAGGATACGCAGTATTTT
D gene: TRBD2
V gene: TRBV12-3/TRBV12-4
J gene: TRBJ2-3
clone size: NA

CDR3 protein: CATSDPTLRDNGIYGYTF
CDR3 DNA: TGTGCCACCAGTGATCCGACCCTAAGGGACAACGGCATCTATGGCTACACCTTC
D gene: NA
V gene: TRBV24-1
J gene: TRBJ1-2
clone size: few

CDR3 protein: CASSPRLESGDTQYF
CDR3 DNA: TGTGCCAGCAGCCCCCGACTGGAGTCCGGAGATACGCAGTATTTT
D gene: NA
V gene: TRBV7-9
J gene: TRBJ2-3
clone size: few

CDR3 protein: CASSLDLAAALNEKLFF
CDR3 DNA: TGTGCCAGCAGCTTGGATCTGGCGGCGGCCCTGAATGAAAAACTGTTTTTT
D gene: NA
V gene: TRBV5-5
J gene: TRBJ1-4
clone size: NA

CDR3 protein: CASSYLSGGASNEKLFF
CDR3 DNA: TGTGCCAGCAGTTACTTATCTGGCGGAGCCTCTAATGAAAAACTGTTTTTT
D gene: NA
V gene: TRBV6-5
J gene: TRBJ1-4
clone size: NA

CDR3 protein: CASSLSREATGWYGYTF
CDR3 DNA: TGTGCCAGCAGTCTCTCTCGGGAGGCAACAGGGTGGTATGGCTACACCTTC
D gene: NA
V gene: TRBV28
J gene: TRBJ1-2
clone size: NA

CDR3 protein: CSASNVSPGISSPLHF
CDR3 DNA: TGCAGTGCTAGCAATGTATCCCCTGGAATTAGTTCACCCCTCCACTTT
D gene: NA
V gene: TRBV20-1
J gene: TRBJ1-6
clone size: few

CDR3 protein: CASSIRVYNEQFF
CDR3 DNA: TGTGCCAGCAGCATCAGGGTCTACAATGAGCAGTTCTTC
D gene: NA
V gene: TRBV7-2
J gene: TRBJ2-1
clone size: NA

CDR3 protein: CASSFLAVMVEYNEQFF
CDR3 DNA: TGTGCCAGCAGCTTTCTAGCGGTGATGGTCGAATACAATGAGCAGTTCTTC
D gene: TRBD2
V gene: TRBV7-8
J gene: TRBJ2-1
clone size: many

CDR3 protein: CASSIIGDTGELFF
CDR3 DNA: TGTGCCAGCAGCATTATTGGGGACACCGGGGAGCTGTTTTTT
D gene: NA
V gene: TRBV6-5
J gene: TRBJ2-2
clone size: NA

CDR3 protein: CASSSREGTLIDTQYF
CDR3 DNA: TGTGCCAGCAGCTCCCGGGAAGGTACCCTCATAGATACGCAGTATTTT
D gene: NA
V gene: TRBV7-9
J gene: TRBJ2-3
clone size: few

CDR3 protein: CSARPRGGTEAFF
CDR3 DNA: TGCAGTGCTAGACCCAGGGGGGGCACTGAAGCTTTCTTT
D gene: TRBD1
V gene: TRBV20-1
J gene: TRBJ1-1
clone size: NA

CDR3 protein: CASSYPRQPQETQYF
CDR3 DNA: TGTGCCAGCAGTTACCCAAGACAGCCCCAAGAGACCCAGTACTTC
D gene: NA
V gene: TRBV25-1
J gene: TRBJ2-5
clone size: NA

CDR3 protein: CASSLSGRYEQYF
CDR3 DNA: TGTGCCAGCAGTTTATCGGGCCGCTACGAGCAGTACTTC
D gene: NA
V gene: TRBV27
J gene: TRBJ2-7
clone size: NA

CDR3 protein: CASSWDNTNEKLFF
CDR3 DNA: TGTGCCAGCAGCTGGGACAATACAAATGAAAAACTGTTTTTT
D gene: NA
V gene: TRBV7-2
J gene: TRBJ1-4
clone size: NA

CDR3 protein: CASSKGARDEQYF
CDR3 DNA: TGTGCCAGCAGTAAGGGGGCCCGCGACGAGCAGTACTTC
D gene: TRBD1
V gene: TRBV27
J gene: TRBJ2-7
clone size: NA

CDR3 protein: CASSYSSGGESTDTQYF
CDR3 DNA: TGTGCCAGCAGTTATTCTAGCGGGGGGGAGAGCACAGATACGCAGTATTTT
D gene: TRBD2
V gene: TRBV6-6
J gene: TRBJ2-3
clone size: many

CDR3 protein: CASSYRPSEAFF
CDR3 DNA: TGTGCCAGCAGTTATCGGCCGTCTGAAGCTTTCTTT
D gene: NA
V gene: TRBV6-2/TRBV6-3
J gene: TRBJ1-1
clone size: many

CDR3 protein: CASSFFRTDTQYF
CDR3 DNA: TGTGCCAGCAGTTTTTTCCGCACAGATACGCAGTATTTT
D gene: NA
V gene: TRBV27
J gene: TRBJ2-3
clone size: few

CDR3 protein: CASSYSEFADEKLFF
CDR3 DNA: TGTGCCAGCAGTTACTCAGAGTTTGCGGATGAAAAACTGTTTTTT
D gene: NA
V gene: TRBV6-5
J gene: TRBJ1-4
clone size: NA